Each of the 29 T cell receptor beta chains below was sequenced from the same sample in a study of blood T cell repertoires in COVID-19 (TCRdb year 2020). The library was prepared using the immunoSEQ multiplex PCR assay. In TCRdb, the immuneACCESS table is reduced to in-frame sequences with V and J assigned. These tables do not hold every clone; where another copy was compared, an unresolved V gene accounts for under half, and the others remain unexplained. Within this sample are about 120,000 clones, with 90% of them counted one time only. About 1.9% of the sample rests with the top ten. The sequencing sample was made of peripheral blood. The receptor set was obtained from a human donor with active COVID-19. The donor label of this sample is uncertain.

J is TRBJ1-1 and V is TRBV5-1, with 10 bases that match TRBD1. With V trimmed by 0 bases and J by 5 bases, 4 bases remained unmatched. Germline CDR1 is SGHRS and CDR2 is YFSETQ. The CDR3 spans 15 residues. CDR3: CASSLGDRGRTEAFF. CDR3 bases: TGCGCCAGCAGCTTGGGGGACAGGGGTCGAACTGAAGCTTTCTTT.

The V call is TRBV9, the J call TRBJ2-5; TRBD2 aligns across 14 bases. The CDR3 length is 15 residues. CDR1 is SGDLS and CDR2 is YYNGEE in the germline V gene. Trimming removed 3 bases from V and 4 bases from J; junction bases left unmatched: 2. CDR3 nucleotides: TGTGCCAGCAGCGCCGGGACTAGCGGGAGAGAGACCCAGTACTTC. Translated: CASSAGTSGRETQYF.

The gene calls are TRBV6-2 or TRBV6-3 and TRBJ2-1, with 14 bases identical to TRBD2. The CDR3 runs to 17 residues. Losses at the gene ends were 6 bases for V and 9 bases for J; bases not matched to a gene: 13. CDR1 and CDR2 from the germline V gene are MNHEY and SVGEGT. CDR3: CASSETSGGALSGEQFF. CDR3 coding DNA: TGTGCCAGCAGCGAGACTAGCGGGGGGGCCCTTTCTGGTGAGCAGTTCTTC.

The chain is built from TRBV11-3 and TRBJ2-1; possible D gene TRBD1, 6 bases. Germline V gene data show CDR1 as SGHNT and CDR2 as YENEEA. The CDR3 has 14 residues. The V gene lost 5 bases and the J gene lost 5 bases, with 13 bases spanning the gap. In nucleotides, the CDR3 is TGTGCCAGCAGCCTCGGACAGACTAACAATGAGCAGTTCTTC. It encodes CASSLGQTNNEQFF.

The chain is built from TRBV7-2 and TRBJ2-1, with 9 positions matching TRBD2. The CDR3 is 16 amino acids. J lost 4 bases, V lost 8 bases, and 12 bases had no gene match. Germline CDR1 reads SGHTA; CDR2 reads FQGNSA. The CDR3 DNA follows: TGTGCCAGCGACCTGGGGGAGCGGGGGGTATACAATGAGCAGTTCTTC. Amino acid sequence: CASDLGERGVYNEQFF.

This clone appeared a single time. J is TRBJ1-2 and V is TRBV19; possible D gene TRBD1, 6 bases. The CDR3 is made up of 16 amino acids. Per germline, CDR1 LNHDA and CDR2 SQIVND (reference sequence). Trimming removed 3 bases at V and 5 bases at J, with 19 bases between. In nucleotides, the CDR3 is TGTGCCAGTAGTATGCCGGGACAAGGCACCGCATATGGCTACACCTTC. As protein: CASSMPGQGTAYGYTF.

This clone showed up just a few times. The chain couples TRBV7-2 to TRBJ1-6, with D maybe TRBD1 (5 bases). Trimming removed 7 bases from V and 0 bases from J, with 10 bases in between. The CDR3 sequence is 15 residues long. In germline, CDR1 is SGHTA, CDR2 FQGNSA. The CDR3 loop reads CASTGGSSYNSPLHF. The CDR3 DNA reads as TGTGCCAGCACCGGGGGGTCCTCCTATAATTCACCCCTCCACTTT.

The rearrangement joins TRBV3-1 (or the pseudogene TRBV3-2) to TRBJ2-3; 10 positions agree with TRBD2. Germline trimming cut 1 base from V and 2 bases from J; bases unmatched to any gene: 6. The germline V gene has CDR1 LGHDT and CDR2 YNNKEL (reference sequence). The CDR3 is 17 amino acids. The CDR3 sequence: CASSQVRTSGHTDTQYF. DNA for the CDR3: TGTGCCAGCAGCCAAGTGCGGACTAGCGGACACACAGATACGCAGTATTTT.

In this sample, this clone turned up once. The chain has TRBV5-5 and TRBJ1-2, with 9 bases matching TRBD1. The CDR3 consists of 16 residues. V shed 0 bases, J shed 3 bases, and the junction held 6 bases outside the gene matches. Germline assignment: CDR1 SGHKS and CDR2 YYEKEE (reference sequence). In DNA, the CDR3 is TGTGCCAGCAGCTTGGCGGACAGGGGCTGGGACTATGGCTACACCTTC. Translated, it gives CASSLADRGWDYGYTF.

This sequence joins TRBV4-3 and TRBJ2-3; no firm D call. V gave up 2 bases and J gave up 4 bases, with 4 bases separating them. This CDR3 region has 12 residues. Looked up from germline, CDR1 is LGHNA and CDR2 is YSLEER. CDR3 in DNA: TGCGCCAGCAGCCAATATGCAGATACGCAGTATTTT. This codes for CASSQYADTQYF.

The CDR3 nucleotides read TGTGCCAGCAGAGCTACAGGGAACAATTCACCCCTCCACTTT. This gives the protein CASRATGNNSPLHF. This chain joins TRBV2 and TRBJ1-6; weak D call: TRBD1 (6 bases). Germline assignment: CDR1 SNHLY and CDR2 FYNNEI. CDR3 size: 14 residues. Trimming removed 6 bases from V and 7 bases from J, with 13 bases in between. Combining the CDR3 with reference TRBV2 and TRBJ1-6 gives the whole variable domain EPEVTQTPSHQVTQMGQEVILRCVPISNHLYFYWYRQILGQKVEFLVSFYNNEISEKSEIFDDQFSVERPDGSNFTLKIRSTKLEDSAMYFCASRATGNNSPLHFGNGTRLTVT.

The chain couples TRBV3-1 (or the pseudogene TRBV3-2) to TRBJ2-3, with D possibly TRBD2 on 5 matching bases. Trimming took off 1 base at V and 3 bases at J, with 8 bases between the two ends. CDR1 and CDR2 (germline): LGHDT, YNNKEL (reference sequence). The CDR3 contains 14 residues. CDR3 loop: CASSQAGKTDTQYF. The CDR3 coding sequence is TGTGCCAGCAGCCAAGCCGGGAAGACAGATACGCAGTATTTT.

V gene TRBV18 combines with J gene TRBJ2-1; TRBD2 aligns across 9 bases. Trimming removed 4 bases from V and 0 bases from J; junction bases left unmatched: 10. CDR1 and CDR2 from the germline V gene are KGHSH and LQKENI. CDR3 length equals 18 residues. CDR3: CASSLKNSGGSSYNEQFF. The CDR3 DNA follows: TGTGCCAGCTCACTAAAGAATAGCGGGGGTAGCTCCTACAATGAGCAGTTCTTC.

The chain uses TRBV11-2 and TRBJ2-2; 8 positions match TRBD2. V lost 2 bases to trimming and J lost 4 bases; unmatched junction nucleotides: 6. The CDR3 consists of 16 residues. Germline lookup yields CDR1 SGHAT and CDR2 FQNNGV. The DNA for the CDR3 is TGTGCCAGCAGCTTAATACGGGGGGGCCCCACCGGGGAGCTGTTTTTT. Translated, it gives CASSLIRGGPTGELFF.

This clone was seen only once. This sequence joins TRBV4-3 and TRBJ1-2; D might be TRBD1 (6 bases). The CDR3 extends over 15 amino acids. The germline V and J ends were trimmed by 2 bases and 2 bases, with 12 bases remaining between them. In germline, CDR1 is LGHNA, CDR2 YSLEER. Written as DNA, the CDR3 is TGCGCCAGCAGCCAAAACAGGGCCCTCAACTATGGCTACACCTTC. Translated: CASSQNRALNYGYTF.

This CDR3 reads CASSLDRWTGVGVGDGYTF. The CDR3 DNA reads TGTGCCAGCAGCTTAGATAGGTGGACAGGGGTTGGAGTCGGCGATGGCTACACCTTC. V gene TRBV7-9 combines with J gene TRBJ1-2; 9 bases align to TRBD1. CDR1 is SEHNR and CDR2 is FQNEAQ in the germline V gene (reference sequence). The CDR3 extends over 19 amino acids. J gave up 6 bases and V 1 base, and 18 bases lay outside the gene matches.

The genes are TRBV27 and TRBJ1-2; a weak D match, TRBD1 (5 bases). The CDR3 spans 17 residues. CDR1 is MNHEY and CDR2 is SMNVEV in the germline V gene (reference sequence). V lost 4 bases, J lost 4 bases, and 22 bases lay in between. The CDR3 region has the DNA TGTGCCAGCAGTTCTTGGAGATCGCAGGGCTCAAGCTATGGCTACACCTTC. It translates to CASSSWRSQGSSYGYTF.

The V gene is TRBV19, the J gene TRBJ1-5; D possibly corresponds to TRBD1 (6 bases). The CDR3 is 15 residues long. The V and J ends lost 3 bases and 1 base respectively, with 10 bases between them. Germline assignment: CDR1 LNHDA and CDR2 SQIVND (reference sequence). Here the CDR3 reads CASSMDSRSNQPQHF. In DNA, the CDR3 is TGTGCCAGTAGTATGGACAGCCGGAGCAATCAGCCCCAGCATTTT. The variable domain in full, with the rest retrieved from reference TRBV19 and TRBJ1-5, is DGGITQSPKYLFRKEGQNVTLSCEQNLNHDAMYWYRQDPGQGLRLIYYSQIVNDFQKGDIAEGYSVSREKKESFPLTVTSAQKNPTAFYLCASSMDSRSNQPQHFGDGTRLSIL.

This clone is a singleton in its sample. The chain uses TRBV28 and TRBJ2-1; the match to TRBD1 covers 7 bases. CDR1 is MDHEN, CDR2 SYDVKM, per germline. With 6 bases clipped from V and 0 bases from J, the junction kept 5 bases outside the gene matches. The CDR3 runs 15 residues. The CDR3 reads CASRAGTVSYNEQFF. The CDR3 DNA reads as TGTGCCAGCAGGGCCGGGACAGTCTCCTACAATGAGCAGTTCTTC.

This clone was found a few times. CDR3 sequence (DNA): TGTGCCAGCAGCACAACAGGGTCAGATCAGCCCCAGCATTTT. Protein product: CASSTTGSDQPQHF. V gene TRBV5-5 combines with J gene TRBJ1-5; TRBD1 might be the D (6 bases). V lost 4 bases to trimming and J lost 5 bases, with 13 bases between them. The CDR3 contains 14 residues. CDR1 and CDR2 from the germline V gene are SGHKS and YYEKEE (reference sequence).

The chain is built from TRBV19 and TRBJ2-3; tentatively, D is TRBD1 (6 bases). The CDR3 length is 16 residues. Germline CDR1 LNHDA, CDR2 SQIVND (reference sequence). V dropped 6 bases and J dropped 2 bases, with 18 bases sitting between them. CDR3 sequence: CASRQQGWGTTDTQYF. The CDR3 nucleotides read TGTGCCAGTAGGCAACAGGGCTGGGGAACCACAGATACGCAGTATTTT. The full variable domain, rest sourced from reference TRBV19 and TRBJ2-3, is DGGITQSPKYLFRKEGQNVTLSCEQNLNHDAMYWYRQDPGQGLRLIYYSQIVNDFQKGDIAEGYSVSREKKESFPLTVTSAQKNPTAFYLCASRQQGWGTTDTQYFGPGTRLTVL.

The chain has TRBV27 and TRBJ2-7; the match to TRBD1 covers 7 bases. The CDR3 totals 15 residues. Germline CDR1 MNHEY, CDR2 SMNVEV (reference sequence). Trimming removed 6 bases from V and 6 bases from J; junction bases left unmatched: 14. This CDR3 reads CASRTPGTVRSEQYF. The CDR3 bases are TGTGCCAGCAGAACCCCCGGGACAGTCAGAAGCGAGCAGTACTTC.

V usage is TRBV5-1 and J usage is TRBJ2-1, with D tentatively TRBD2 (5 bases). Germline V gives CDR1 SGHRS, CDR2 YFSETQ. Between the trimmed V and J ends, which lost 0 bases and 7 bases, there was a span of 11 bases. The CDR3 covers 14 residues. The CDR3 reads CASSLDGGLNEQFF. DNA for the CDR3: TGCGCCAGCAGCTTGGATGGAGGTTTGAATGAGCAGTTCTTC.

The chain couples TRBV27 to TRBJ1-2; TRBD1 matches 8 bases. The germline gives CDR1 MNHEY, CDR2 SMNVEV (reference sequence). The CDR3 sequence is 16 residues long. V lost 2 bases, J lost 5 bases, and 10 bases stayed unmatched. CDR3 residues: CASSLGPDREGYGYTF. As DNA, the CDR3 is TGTGCCAGCAGTTTAGGGCCGGACAGGGAGGGGTATGGCTACACCTTC.

V is TRBV7-8 and J is TRBJ2-2; 7 nucleotides agree with TRBD1. V shed 5 bases, J shed 4 bases, and the junction held 7 bases outside the gene matches. This CDR3 has 15 amino acids. Looked up from germline, CDR1 is SGHVS and CDR2 is FQNEAQ. In DNA form, the CDR3 reads TGTGCCAGCAGCCCCGGACAGGTCTTCACCGGGGAGCTGTTTTTT. It is translated as CASSPGQVFTGELFF.

The chain recombines TRBV18 with TRBJ2-1, with D maybe TRBD1 (6 bases). V lost 4 bases, J lost 6 bases, and 13 bases lay in between. CDR1 is KGHSH, CDR2 LQKENI, per germline. The CDR3 has 14 amino acids. CDR3 sequence (DNA): TGTGCCAGCTCACTTAAAACAGGGACCAATGAGCAGTTCTTC. Translating gives CASSLKTGTNEQFF.

This chain connects TRBV7-2 to TRBJ2-5; D is unresolved. V lost 3 bases and J lost 5, with 10 bases in between. The germline V gene encodes CDR1 SGHTA and CDR2 FQGNSA. CDR3 size: 13 residues. The CDR3 region has the DNA TGTGCCAGCAGCTTGGCGGCTGTGGAGACCCAGTACTTC. This encodes CASSLAAVETQYF.

The chain has TRBV27 and TRBJ2-3; 9 nucleotides match TRBD2. The CDR3 sequence is 16 residues long. V lost 5 bases, J lost 0 bases, and 6 bases stayed unmatched. Germline V gene lookup returns CDR1 MNHEY and CDR2 SMNVEV (reference sequence). The CDR3 protein is CASSPLAGGSTDTQYF. Written as DNA, the CDR3 is TGTGCCAGCAGTCCTTTGGCGGGGGGGAGCACAGATACGCAGTATTTT.

The rearrangement links TRBV11-3 to TRBJ1-3; TRBD1 matches at 8 bases. After removal of 5 bases from V and 4 bases from J, the junction contained 13 bases not matched to a gene. This CDR3 is 17 amino acids long. Germline CDR1 and CDR2: SGHNT and YENEEA. The chain's CDR3 is CASSRATGERGGNTIYF. CDR3 nucleotides: TGTGCCAGCAGCCGGGCGACAGGGGAACGTGGAGGAAACACCATATATTTT.